This T cell receptor beta chain derives from a study of T cell repertoires in aging, cancer and after chemotherapy. This clonotype is deemed medium-sized. Rearranged V-D-J TRB sequences were amplified with a mixed TRB-A/B primer pool. TCRdb reprocessed the multiplex PCR reads with MiXCR, giving one entry per CDR3 protein. In the table there are about 5,700 distinct CDR3 sequences, 30% to 40% of which are singletons. The template was genomic DNA from peripheral blood, not RNA. Trimming removed 6 bases at V and 0 bases at J, with 9 bases between. Looked up from germline, CDR1 is SQVTM and CDR2 is ANQGSEA. The CDR3 totals 14 residues.

The material sequenced was blood. This TCR was recovered from a human donor in good health. This chain joins TRBV29-1 and TRBJ2-6; no reliable D call. As DNA, the CDR3 is TGCAGCGTCACGGGCCTCTCTGGGGCCAACGTCCTGACTTTC. This codes for CSVTGLSGANVLTF.